This T cell receptor beta chain was retrieved from a study of Graves' ophthalmopathy and Graves' hyperthyroidism. On this clonotype: The CDR3 does not end in the conserved phenylalanine or tryptophan, so this is likely a read error.

The authors amplified TCR beta CDR3 regions, and they did so from RNA transcripts for repertoire sequencing. Scientists carried out first-round RT-PCR using HTBI primers and then a second-round multiplex PCR. Using its own MiXCR run on the multiplex PCR reads, TCRdb lists one record per CDR3 protein. The data show approximately 640,000 distinct CDR3 sequences, 35% to 45% seen once. CDR3 length equals 13 residues. CDR1 is MGHDK and CDR2 is SYGVNS in the germline V gene. V was trimmed by 8 bases and J by 2 bases, leaving 12 bases between them. Input material: peripheral blood. The clonotype originates from an adult man with Graves' ophthalmopathy. The chain recombines TRBV25-1 with TRBJ1-1, with TRBD1 as a possible D gene (5 bases). The CDR3 protein is CASSQGHNTEAFL. The CDR3, as DNA: TGTGCCAGCTCCCAGGGTCACAACACTGAAGCTTTCCTT.